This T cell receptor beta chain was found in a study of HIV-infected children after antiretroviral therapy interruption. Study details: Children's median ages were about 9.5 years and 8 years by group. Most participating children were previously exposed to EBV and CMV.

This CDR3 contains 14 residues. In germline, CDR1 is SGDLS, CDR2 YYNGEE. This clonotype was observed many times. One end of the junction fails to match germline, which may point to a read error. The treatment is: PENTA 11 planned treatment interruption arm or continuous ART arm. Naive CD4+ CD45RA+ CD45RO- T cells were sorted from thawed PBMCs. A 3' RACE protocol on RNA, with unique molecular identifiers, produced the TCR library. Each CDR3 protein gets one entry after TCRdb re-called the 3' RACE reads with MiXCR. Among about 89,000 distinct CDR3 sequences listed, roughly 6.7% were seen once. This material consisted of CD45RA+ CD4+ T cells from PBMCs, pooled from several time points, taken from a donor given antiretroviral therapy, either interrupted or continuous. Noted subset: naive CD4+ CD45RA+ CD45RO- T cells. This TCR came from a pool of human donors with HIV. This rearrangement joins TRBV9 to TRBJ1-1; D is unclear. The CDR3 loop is CASSVDQTDTEASF. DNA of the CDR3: TGTGCCAGCAGCGTAGACCAAACCGACACTGAAGCTTCCTTT. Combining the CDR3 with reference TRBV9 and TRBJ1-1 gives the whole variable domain DSGVTQTPKHLITATGQRVTLRCSPRSGDLSVYWYQQSLDQGLQFLIQYYNGEERAKGNILERFSAQQFPDLHSELNLSSLELGDSALYFCASSVDQTDTEASFGQGTRLTVV.